This TCR beta chain was identified during a study of response to subunit inactivated influenza vaccine. TCRdb reanalysed the RT-PCR reads using MiXCR and keeps one entry per CDR3 protein. The sample comprises hundreds of thousands of distinct CDR3 sequences, about 11% of which are singletons, and about 10% rests with the top ten. The CDR3 length is 17 residues. The germline V gene has CDR1 LGHDT and CDR2 YNNKEL (reference sequence). The V gene lost 0 bases and the J gene lost 2 bases, with 16 bases spanning the gap. Another study also made use of these data, one on T cells expressing NK-cell markers. That source adds: Generation of TCR beta cDNA was performed by 5'RACE template switching incorporating UMIs. The same clonotypes also predominated in the CD3+CD56-NKG2C+ fraction of several donors.

J is TRBJ2-5 and V is TRBV3-1; D is ambiguous. The source of this sequence is a man in his fifties or sixties who received an inactivated influenza vaccine. Sequencing used PBMCs from blood, obtained on the day of vaccination. The CDR3 loop reads CASSQDLAADLQETQYF. The CDR3 DNA is TGTGCCAGCAGCCAAGATCTGGCAGCCGACCTACAAGAGACCCAGTACTTC.